The rows below give T cell receptor beta chains drawn from one sample of a study of OX40 agonist ivuxolimab in advanced cancers. The protocol was immunoSEQ multiplex PCR, while the TCRdb copy is restricted to in-frame clones and leaves out a portion. Of tens of thousands of clones in the sample, about nine tenths were seen once. The material sequenced was CD4+ or CD8+ T cells sorted from blood, taken in a trial of the OX40 agonist ivuxolimab. Receptors were obtained from an adult with an advanced solid tumor such as melanoma, head and neck, liver or kidney cancer. Both conserved end residues are part of each CDR3. D genes are given only for firm matches. A clone size is listed for some rows: how often the clone was seen (once, few, many), or a class if it is expanded.

v_call: TRBV28; d_call: TRBD2; clone_size: -; j_call: TRBJ2-1; cdr3_nt: TGTGCCACCGATGAGAGCGGGAGAAAAATTTATGAGCAGTTCTTC; cdr3_aa: CATDESGRKIYEQFF
v_call: TRBV9; d_call: -; clone_size: -; j_call: TRBJ1-5; cdr3_nt: TGTGCCAGCAGCGCCAAACAGGGAGACGTGGCTCGCAATCAGCCCCAGCATTTT; cdr3_aa: CASSAKQGDVARNQPQHF
v_call: TRBV7-9; d_call: TRBD2; clone_size: -; j_call: TRBJ2-7; cdr3_nt: TGTGCCAGCAGCCGGACTAGCGGTTTCTACGAGCAGTACTTC; cdr3_aa: CASSRTSGFYEQYF
v_call: TRBV11-2; d_call: -; clone_size: -; j_call: TRBJ1-1; cdr3_nt: TGTGCCAGCAGCTTAGCGGGGCCACAAGCTTTCTTT; cdr3_aa: CASSLAGPQAFF
v_call: TRBV15; d_call: -; clone_size: -; j_call: TRBJ2-7; cdr3_nt: TGTGCCACCCCCCCCCGCAGGGCCAACGAGCAGTACTTC; cdr3_aa: CATPPRRANEQYF
v_call: TRBV27; d_call: -; clone_size: once; j_call: TRBJ2-1; cdr3_nt: TGTGCCAGCAGTCCTTCGGGGATTCTATACAATGAGCAGTTCTTC; cdr3_aa: CASSPSGILYNEQFF
v_call: TRBV19; d_call: -; clone_size: -; j_call: TRBJ2-5; cdr3_nt: TGTGCCAGTAGTATCGGGGGGCGCGGCAGCGGAGAGACCCAGTACTTC; cdr3_aa: CASSIGGRGSGETQYF
v_call: TRBV18; d_call: -; clone_size: -; j_call: TRBJ1-1; cdr3_nt: TGTGCCAGCAACCCGACCCAGAACACTGAAGCTTTCTTT; cdr3_aa: CASNPTQNTEAFF
v_call: TRBV15; d_call: -; clone_size: -; j_call: TRBJ2-5; cdr3_nt: TGTGCCACCAGCAGAGACCAGGGTAAAGAGACCCAGTACTTC; cdr3_aa: CATSRDQGKETQYF
v_call: TRBV30; d_call: -; clone_size: few; j_call: TRBJ1-1; cdr3_nt: TGTGCCTGGAGTGTGGGAACAGGGAACACTGAAGCTTTCTTT; cdr3_aa: CAWSVGTGNTEAFF
v_call: TRBV7-3; d_call: -; clone_size: -; j_call: TRBJ1-1; cdr3_nt: TGTGCCAGCAGCTCGGACCCCGCAACTGAAGCTTTCTTT; cdr3_aa: CASSSDPATEAFF
v_call: TRBV15; d_call: TRBD1; clone_size: -; j_call: TRBJ2-7; cdr3_nt: TGTGCCACCAGCAGAGCGGGACAGTCCTACGAGCAGTACTTC; cdr3_aa: CATSRAGQSYEQYF
v_call: TRBV28; d_call: -; clone_size: -; j_call: TRBJ2-1; cdr3_nt: TGTGCCAGCAGGGAAGAGGCGAGGACCTACAATGAGCAGTTCTTC; cdr3_aa: CASREEARTYNEQFF
v_call: TRBV6-5; d_call: TRBD1; clone_size: -; j_call: TRBJ1-2; cdr3_nt: TGTGCCAGCAGTTACTCGGGACAGTCCACCTATGGCTACACCTTC; cdr3_aa: CASSYSGQSTYGYTF
v_call: TRBV7-3; d_call: -; clone_size: -; j_call: TRBJ2-1; cdr3_nt: TGTGCCAGCAGCTTAAGGGCGGGAACCTACAATGAGCAGTTCTTC; cdr3_aa: CASSLRAGTYNEQFF
v_call: TRBV21-1; d_call: -; clone_size: -; j_call: TRBJ2-7; cdr3_nt: TGTGCCAGCAGCAAAAGTGGGCAGGGGCCCCCCTCCTACGAGCAGTACTTC; cdr3_aa: CASSKSGQGPPSYEQYF
v_call: TRBV7-2; d_call: -; clone_size: -; j_call: TRBJ1-1; cdr3_nt: TGTGCCAGCAGCTGGGGGGGCCAGAAGAACACTGAAGCTTTCTTT; cdr3_aa: CASSWGGQKNTEAFF
v_call: TRBV28; d_call: -; clone_size: -; j_call: TRBJ2-2; cdr3_nt: TGTGCCAGCAGCAGAGGACAGTTTTCAACCGGGGAGCTGTTTTTT; cdr3_aa: CASSRGQFSTGELFF
v_call: TRBV18; d_call: TRBD2; clone_size: -; j_call: TRBJ2-5; cdr3_nt: TGTGCCAGCTCACCACAAGGACTAGCGGGAGGGCCGGAGACCCAGTACTTC; cdr3_aa: CASSPQGLAGGPETQYF
v_call: TRBV9; d_call: TRBD2; clone_size: -; j_call: TRBJ2-1; cdr3_nt: TGTGCCAGCAGCGTAGCGTCCGGGACTAGATTGAATGAGCAGTTCTTC; cdr3_aa: CASSVASGTRLNEQFF
v_call: TRBV4-1; d_call: TRBD2; clone_size: -; j_call: TRBJ2-7; cdr3_nt: TGCGCCAGCAGCCTTCCTAGCGGTACCTCCTACGAGCAGTACTTC; cdr3_aa: CASSLPSGTSYEQYF
v_call: TRBV18; d_call: TRBD1; clone_size: -; j_call: TRBJ1-3; cdr3_nt: TGTGCCAGCTCACCATTGGGACAGGCTAACTCTGGAAACACCATATATTTT; cdr3_aa: CASSPLGQANSGNTIYF
v_call: TRBV7-9; d_call: -; clone_size: -; j_call: TRBJ2-5; cdr3_nt: TGTGCCAGCAGCTTCGGGGAAGAGACCCAGTACTTC; cdr3_aa: CASSFGEETQYF
v_call: TRBV2; d_call: -; clone_size: -; j_call: TRBJ2-3; cdr3_nt: TGTGCCAGCAGTGTCCCAGATACGCAGTATTTT; cdr3_aa: CASSVPDTQYF
v_call: TRBV6-6; d_call: -; clone_size: -; j_call: TRBJ2-1; cdr3_nt: TGTGCCAGCTCCCCCGGCGGGTCCTACAATGAGCAGTTCTTC; cdr3_aa: CASSPGGSYNEQFF
v_call: TRBV19; d_call: TRBD2; clone_size: -; j_call: TRBJ2-3; cdr3_nt: TGTGCCAGTAGTCCGCGGTCTAGCGGGGGCCCTTATGCGCAGTATTTT; cdr3_aa: CASSPRSSGGPYAQYF